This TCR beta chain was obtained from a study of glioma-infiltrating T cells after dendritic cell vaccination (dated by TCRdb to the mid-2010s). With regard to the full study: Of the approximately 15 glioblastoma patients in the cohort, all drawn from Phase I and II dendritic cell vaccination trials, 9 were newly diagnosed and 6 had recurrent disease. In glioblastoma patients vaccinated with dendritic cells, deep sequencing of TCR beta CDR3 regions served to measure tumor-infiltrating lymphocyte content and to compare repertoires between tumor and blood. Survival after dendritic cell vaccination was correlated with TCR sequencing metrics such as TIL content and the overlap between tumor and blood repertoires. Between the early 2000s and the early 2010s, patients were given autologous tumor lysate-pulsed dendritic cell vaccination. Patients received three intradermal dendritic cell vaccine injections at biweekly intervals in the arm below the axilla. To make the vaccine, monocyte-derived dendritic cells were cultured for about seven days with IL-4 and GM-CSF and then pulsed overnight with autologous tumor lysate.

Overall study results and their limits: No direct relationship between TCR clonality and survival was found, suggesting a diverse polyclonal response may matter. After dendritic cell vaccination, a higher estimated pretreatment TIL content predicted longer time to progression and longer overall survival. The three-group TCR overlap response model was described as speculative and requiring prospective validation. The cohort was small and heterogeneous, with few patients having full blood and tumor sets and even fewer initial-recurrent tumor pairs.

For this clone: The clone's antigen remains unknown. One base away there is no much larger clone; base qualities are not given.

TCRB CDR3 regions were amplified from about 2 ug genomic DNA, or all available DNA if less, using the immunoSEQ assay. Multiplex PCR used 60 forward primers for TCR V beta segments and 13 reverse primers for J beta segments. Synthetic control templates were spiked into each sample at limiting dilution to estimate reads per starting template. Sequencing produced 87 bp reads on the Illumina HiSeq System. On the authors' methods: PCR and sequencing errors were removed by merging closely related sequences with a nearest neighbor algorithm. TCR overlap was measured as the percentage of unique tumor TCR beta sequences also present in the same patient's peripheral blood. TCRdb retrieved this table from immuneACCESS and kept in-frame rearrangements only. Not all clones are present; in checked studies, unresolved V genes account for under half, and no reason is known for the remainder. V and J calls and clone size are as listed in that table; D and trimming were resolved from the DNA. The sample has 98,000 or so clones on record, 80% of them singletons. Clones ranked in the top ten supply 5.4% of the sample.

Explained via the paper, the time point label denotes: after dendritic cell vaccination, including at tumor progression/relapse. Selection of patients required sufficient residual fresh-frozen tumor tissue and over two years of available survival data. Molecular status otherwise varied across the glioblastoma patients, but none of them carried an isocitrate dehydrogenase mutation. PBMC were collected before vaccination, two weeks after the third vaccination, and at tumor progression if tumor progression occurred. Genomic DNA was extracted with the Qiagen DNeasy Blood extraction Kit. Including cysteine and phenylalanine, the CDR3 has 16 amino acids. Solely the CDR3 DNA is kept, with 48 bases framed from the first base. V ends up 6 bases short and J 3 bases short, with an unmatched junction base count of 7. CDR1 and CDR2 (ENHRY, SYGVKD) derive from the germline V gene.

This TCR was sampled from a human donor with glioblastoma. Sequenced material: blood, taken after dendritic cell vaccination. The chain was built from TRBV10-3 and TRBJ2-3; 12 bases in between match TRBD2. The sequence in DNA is TGTGCCATCAGCCAGACTAGCGGGAGTCCTACAGATACGCAGTATTTT. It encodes CAISQTSGSPTDTQYF.